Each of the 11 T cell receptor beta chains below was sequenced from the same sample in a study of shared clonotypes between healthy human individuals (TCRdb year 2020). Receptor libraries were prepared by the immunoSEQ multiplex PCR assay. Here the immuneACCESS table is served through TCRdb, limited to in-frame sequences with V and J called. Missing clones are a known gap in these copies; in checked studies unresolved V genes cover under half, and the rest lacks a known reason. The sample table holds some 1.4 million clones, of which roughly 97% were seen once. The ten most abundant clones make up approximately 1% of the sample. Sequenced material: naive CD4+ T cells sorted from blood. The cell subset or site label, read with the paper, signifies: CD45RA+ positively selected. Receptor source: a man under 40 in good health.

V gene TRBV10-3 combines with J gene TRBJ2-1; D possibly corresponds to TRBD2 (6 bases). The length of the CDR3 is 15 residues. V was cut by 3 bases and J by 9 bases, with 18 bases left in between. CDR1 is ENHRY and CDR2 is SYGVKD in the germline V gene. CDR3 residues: CAISELGRLDSEQFF. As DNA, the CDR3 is TGTGCCATCAGTGAATTGGGGCGACTAGATAGTGAGCAGTTCTTC.

CDR3 amino acids: CASSRGALAAGTDTQYF. CDR3 nucleotides: TGTGCCAGCAGCCGGGGGGCCCTAGCGGCCGGCACAGATACGCAGTATTTT. The chain combines TRBV11-2 with TRBJ2-3; D may be TRBD2 (7 bases). The CDR3 is 17 amino acids. The V end was cut by 5 bases, the J end by 1 base, with 19 bases between. Looked up from germline, CDR1 is SGHAT and CDR2 is FQNNGV.

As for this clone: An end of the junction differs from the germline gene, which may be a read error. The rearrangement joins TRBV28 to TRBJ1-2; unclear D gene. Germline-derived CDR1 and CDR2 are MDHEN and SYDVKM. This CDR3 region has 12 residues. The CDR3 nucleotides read TGTGCCAGCAGTTTAATGGGTAGCGGAGCCCGCTTC. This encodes CASSLMGSGARF.

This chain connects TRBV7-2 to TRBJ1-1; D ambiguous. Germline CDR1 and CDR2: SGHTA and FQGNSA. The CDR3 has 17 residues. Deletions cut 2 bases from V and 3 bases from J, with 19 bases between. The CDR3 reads CASSLHSSAGFDTEAFF. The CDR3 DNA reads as TGTGCCAGCAGCTTACATAGCTCGGCGGGGTTTGACACTGAAGCTTTCTTT. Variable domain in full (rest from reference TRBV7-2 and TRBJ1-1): GAGVSQSPSNKVTEKGKDVELRCDPISGHTALYWYRQSLGQGLEFLIYFQGNSAPDKSGLPSDRFSAERTGGSVSTLTIQRTQQEDSAVYLCASSLHSSAGFDTEAFFGQGTRLTVV.

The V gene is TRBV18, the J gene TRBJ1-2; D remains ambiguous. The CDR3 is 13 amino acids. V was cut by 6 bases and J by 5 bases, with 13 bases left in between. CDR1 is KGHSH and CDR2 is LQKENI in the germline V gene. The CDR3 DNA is TGTGCCAGCTCGGCGGGCCGGGAGTATGGCTACACCTTC. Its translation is CASSAGREYGYTF. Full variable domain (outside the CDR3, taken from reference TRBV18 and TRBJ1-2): NAGVMQNPRHLVRRRGQEARLRCSPMKGHSHVYWYRQLPEEGLKFMVYLQKENIIDESGMPKERFSAEFPKEGPSILRIQQVVRGDSAAYFCASSAGREYGYTFGSGTRLTVV.

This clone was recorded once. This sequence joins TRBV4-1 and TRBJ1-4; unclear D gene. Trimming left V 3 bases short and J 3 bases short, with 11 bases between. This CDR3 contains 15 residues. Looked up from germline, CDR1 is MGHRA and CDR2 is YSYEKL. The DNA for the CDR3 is TGCGCCAGCAGCCAGGAGGGTCTACCTAATGAAAAACTGTTTTTT. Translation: CASSQEGLPNEKLFF.

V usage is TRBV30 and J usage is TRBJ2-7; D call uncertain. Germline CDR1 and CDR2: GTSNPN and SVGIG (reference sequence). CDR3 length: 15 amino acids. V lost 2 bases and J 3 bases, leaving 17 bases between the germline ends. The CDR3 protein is CAWSNPFRSSYEQYF. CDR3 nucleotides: TGTGCCTGGAGTAATCCTTTTAGGAGCAGCTACGAGCAGTACTTC.

CDR3 sequence (DNA): TGTGCCACTCGGGACACTACTAACTATGGCTACACCTTC. Its translation is CATRDTTNYGYTF. The rearrangement links TRBV15 to TRBJ1-2; a weak D match, TRBD1 (6 bases). Germline V CDR1 and CDR2: LNHNV, YYDKDF (reference sequence). The CDR3 consists of 13 residues. The V and J ends lost 9 bases and 0 bases respectively, with 11 bases between them.

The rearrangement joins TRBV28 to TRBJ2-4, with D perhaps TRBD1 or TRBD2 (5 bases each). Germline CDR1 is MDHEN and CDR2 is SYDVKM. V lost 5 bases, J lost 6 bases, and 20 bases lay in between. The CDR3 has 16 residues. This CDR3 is CASSPIRDGAGNIQYF. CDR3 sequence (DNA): TGTGCCAGCAGTCCCATCCGGGATGGGGCGGGAAACATTCAGTACTTC.

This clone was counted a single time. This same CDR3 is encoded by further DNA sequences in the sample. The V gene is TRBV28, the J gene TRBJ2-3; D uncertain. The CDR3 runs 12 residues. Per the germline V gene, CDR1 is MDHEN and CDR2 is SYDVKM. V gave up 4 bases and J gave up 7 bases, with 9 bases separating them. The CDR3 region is CASSSGMNTQYF. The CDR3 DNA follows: TGTGCCAGCAGTTCCGGAATGAATACGCAGTATTTT.

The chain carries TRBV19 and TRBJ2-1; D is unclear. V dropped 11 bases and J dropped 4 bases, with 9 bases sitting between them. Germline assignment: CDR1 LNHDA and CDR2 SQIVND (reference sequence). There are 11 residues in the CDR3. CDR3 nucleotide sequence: TGTGCCTCGGCCGAGTACAATGAGCAGTTCTTC. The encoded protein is CASAEYNEQFF.